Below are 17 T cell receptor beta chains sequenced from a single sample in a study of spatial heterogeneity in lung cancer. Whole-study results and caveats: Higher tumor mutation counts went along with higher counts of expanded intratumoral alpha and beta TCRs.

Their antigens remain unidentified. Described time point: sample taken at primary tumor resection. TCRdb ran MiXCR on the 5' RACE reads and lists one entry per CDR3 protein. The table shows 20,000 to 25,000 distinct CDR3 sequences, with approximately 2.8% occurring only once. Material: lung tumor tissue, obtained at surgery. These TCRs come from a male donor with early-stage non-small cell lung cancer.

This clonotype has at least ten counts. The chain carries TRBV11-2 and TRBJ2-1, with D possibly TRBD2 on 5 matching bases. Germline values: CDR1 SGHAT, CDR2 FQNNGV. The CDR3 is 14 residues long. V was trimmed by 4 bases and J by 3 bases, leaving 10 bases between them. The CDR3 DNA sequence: TGTGCCAGCAGCTCGGACTCCTACTACAATGAGCAGTTCTTC. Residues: CASSSDSYYNEQFF. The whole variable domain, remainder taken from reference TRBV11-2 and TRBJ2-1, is EAGVAQSPRYKIIEKRQSVAFWCNPISGHATLYWYQQILGQGPKLLIQFQNNGVVDDSQLPKDRFSAERLKGVDSTLKIQPAKLEDSAVYLCASSSDSYYNEQFFGPGTRLTVL.

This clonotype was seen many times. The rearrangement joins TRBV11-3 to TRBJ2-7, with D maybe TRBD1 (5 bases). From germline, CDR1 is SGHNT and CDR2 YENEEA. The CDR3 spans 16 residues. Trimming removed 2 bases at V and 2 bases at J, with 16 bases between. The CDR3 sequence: CASSLFGAGLPYEQYF. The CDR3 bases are TGTGCCAGCAGCTTATTTGGGGCAGGCCTACCCTACGAGCAGTACTTC.

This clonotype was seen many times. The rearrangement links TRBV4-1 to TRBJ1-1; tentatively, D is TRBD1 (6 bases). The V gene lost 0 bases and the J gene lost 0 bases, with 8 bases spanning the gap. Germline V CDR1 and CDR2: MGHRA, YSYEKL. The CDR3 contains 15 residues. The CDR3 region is CASSQEGAMNTEAFF. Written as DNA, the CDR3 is TGCGCCAGCAGCCAAGAGGGGGCCATGAACACTGAAGCTTTCTTT.

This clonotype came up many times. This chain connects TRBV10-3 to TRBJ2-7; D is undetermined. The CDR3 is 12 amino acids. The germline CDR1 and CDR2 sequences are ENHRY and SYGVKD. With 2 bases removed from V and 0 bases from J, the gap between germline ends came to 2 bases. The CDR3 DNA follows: TGTGCCATCAGTGAGGCCTCCTACGAGCAGTACTTC. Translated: CAISEASYEQYF.

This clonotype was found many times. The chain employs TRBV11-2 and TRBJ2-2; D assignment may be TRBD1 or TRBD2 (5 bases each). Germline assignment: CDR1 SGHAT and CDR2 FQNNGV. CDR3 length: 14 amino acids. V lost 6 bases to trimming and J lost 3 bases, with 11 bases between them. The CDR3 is CASRIGADTGELFF. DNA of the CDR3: TGTGCCAGCAGAATCGGGGCAGACACCGGGGAGCTGTTTTTT.

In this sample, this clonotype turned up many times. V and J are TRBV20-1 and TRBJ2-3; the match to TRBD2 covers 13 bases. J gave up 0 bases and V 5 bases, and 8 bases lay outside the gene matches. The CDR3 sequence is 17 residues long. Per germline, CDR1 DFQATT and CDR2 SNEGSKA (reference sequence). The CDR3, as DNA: TGCAGTGCTTTACCCGGGACTAGCGGGACTAGCACAGATACGCAGTATTTT. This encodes CSALPGTSGTSTDTQYF.

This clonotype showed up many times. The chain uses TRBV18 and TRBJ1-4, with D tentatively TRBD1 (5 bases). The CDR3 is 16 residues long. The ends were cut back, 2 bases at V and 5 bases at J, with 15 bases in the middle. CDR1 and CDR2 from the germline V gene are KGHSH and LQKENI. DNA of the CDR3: TGTGCCAGCTCACCAGGGCAGGGAAATTCCAATGAAAAACTGTTTTTT. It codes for CASSPGQGNSNEKLFF.

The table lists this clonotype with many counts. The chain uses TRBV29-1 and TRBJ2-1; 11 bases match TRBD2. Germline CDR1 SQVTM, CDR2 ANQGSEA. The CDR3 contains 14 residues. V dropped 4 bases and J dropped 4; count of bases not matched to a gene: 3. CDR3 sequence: CSVGLAGIYNEQFF. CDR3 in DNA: TGCAGCGTTGGACTAGCGGGAATATACAATGAGCAGTTCTTC.

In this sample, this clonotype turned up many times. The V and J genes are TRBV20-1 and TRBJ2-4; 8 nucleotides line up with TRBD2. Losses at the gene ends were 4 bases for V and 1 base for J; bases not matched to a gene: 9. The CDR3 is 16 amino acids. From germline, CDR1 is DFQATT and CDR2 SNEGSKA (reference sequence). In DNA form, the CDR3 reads TGCAGTGCTAAAGCGGGAGTTACGGGGGCCAAAAACATTCAGTACTTC. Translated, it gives CSAKAGVTGAKNIQYF.

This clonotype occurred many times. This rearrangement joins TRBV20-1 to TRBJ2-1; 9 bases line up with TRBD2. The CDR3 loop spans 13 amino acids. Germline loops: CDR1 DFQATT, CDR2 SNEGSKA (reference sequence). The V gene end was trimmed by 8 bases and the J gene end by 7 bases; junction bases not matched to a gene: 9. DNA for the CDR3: TGCAGTACCTTGGCGGGAGGGCATAATGAGCAGTTCTTC. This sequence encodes CSTLAGGHNEQFF.

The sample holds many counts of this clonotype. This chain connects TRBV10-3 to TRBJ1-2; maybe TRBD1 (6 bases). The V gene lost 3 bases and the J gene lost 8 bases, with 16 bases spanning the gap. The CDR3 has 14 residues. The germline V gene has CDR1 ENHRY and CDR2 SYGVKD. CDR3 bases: TGTGCCATCAGTGAATCTTTGGACAGCTCAGGCTACACCTTC. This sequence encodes CAISESLDSSGYTF.

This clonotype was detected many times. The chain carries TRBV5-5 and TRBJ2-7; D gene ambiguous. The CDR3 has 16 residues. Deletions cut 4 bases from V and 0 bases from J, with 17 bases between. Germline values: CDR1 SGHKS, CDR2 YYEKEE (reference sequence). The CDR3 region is CASSLRSRPPSYEQYF. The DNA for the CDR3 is TGTGCCAGCAGCCTCCGGAGCCGGCCTCCCTCCTACGAGCAGTACTTC.

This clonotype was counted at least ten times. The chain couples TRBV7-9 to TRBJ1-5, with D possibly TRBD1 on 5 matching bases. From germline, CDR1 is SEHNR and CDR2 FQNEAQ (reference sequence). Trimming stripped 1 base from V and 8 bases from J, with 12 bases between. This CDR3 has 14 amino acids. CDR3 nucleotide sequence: TGTGCCAGCAGCTTAGTCGGGGGGATCGAGCCCCAGCATTTT. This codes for CASSLVGGIEPQHF.

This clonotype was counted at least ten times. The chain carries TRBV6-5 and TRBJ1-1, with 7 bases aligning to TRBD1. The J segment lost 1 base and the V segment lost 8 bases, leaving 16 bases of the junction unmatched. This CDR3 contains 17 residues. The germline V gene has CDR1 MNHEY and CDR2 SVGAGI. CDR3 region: CASLPLIDRAGNTEAFF. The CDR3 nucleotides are TGTGCCAGCCTACCGTTAATTGACAGGGCGGGGAACACTGAAGCTTTCTTT.

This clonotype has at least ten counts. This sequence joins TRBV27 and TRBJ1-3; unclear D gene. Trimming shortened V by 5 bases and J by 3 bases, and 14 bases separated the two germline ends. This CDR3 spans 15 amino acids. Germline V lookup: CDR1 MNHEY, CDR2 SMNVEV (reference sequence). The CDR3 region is CASSQGRFRGNTIYF. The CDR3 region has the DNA TGTGCCAGCAGTCAAGGACGGTTCCGTGGAAACACCATATATTTT.

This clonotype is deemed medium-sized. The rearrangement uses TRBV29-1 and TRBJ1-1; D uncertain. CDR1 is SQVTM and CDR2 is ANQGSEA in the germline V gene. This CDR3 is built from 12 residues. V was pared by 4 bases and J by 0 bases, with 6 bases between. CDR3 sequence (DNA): TGCAGCGTTGTTGACTTGAACACTGAAGCTTTCTTT. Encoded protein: CSVVDLNTEAFF.

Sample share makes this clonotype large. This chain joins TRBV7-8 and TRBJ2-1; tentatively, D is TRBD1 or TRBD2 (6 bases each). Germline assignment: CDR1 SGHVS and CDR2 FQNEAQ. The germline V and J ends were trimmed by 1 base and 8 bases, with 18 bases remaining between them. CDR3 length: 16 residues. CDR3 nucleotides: TGTGCCAGCAGCTTAGTGTCCGGGGGCTCCGGACATGAGCAGTTCTTC. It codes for CASSLVSGGSGHEQFF.